This T cell receptor (beta chain) comes out of a study of radiation and T cells in renal cell carcinoma. Specified time point: baseline pretreatment blood. The treatment here: 15 Gy SBRT to primary tumor, nephrectomy 4 weeks later. This table comes from immunoSEQ multiplex PCR, and its TCRdb copy is limited to in-frame clones, with some not included. The sample includes 150,000 or so clones, approximately 87% of them seen just once. The sequencing here drew on blood, taken from a patient whose treatment included radiotherapy and nephrectomy. This TCR derives from a woman in her fifties or sixties with renal cell carcinoma.

The CDR3 loop is CASSLTDQPQHF. As DNA, the CDR3 is TGTGCCAGCAGCTTGACGGATCAGCCCCAGCATTTT. The rearrangement uses TRBV5-6 and TRBJ1-5, with no clear D. V was pared by 1 base and J by 5 bases, with 4 bases between. The CDR3 length is 12 residues. The germline V gene has CDR1 SGHDT and CDR2 YYEEEE.